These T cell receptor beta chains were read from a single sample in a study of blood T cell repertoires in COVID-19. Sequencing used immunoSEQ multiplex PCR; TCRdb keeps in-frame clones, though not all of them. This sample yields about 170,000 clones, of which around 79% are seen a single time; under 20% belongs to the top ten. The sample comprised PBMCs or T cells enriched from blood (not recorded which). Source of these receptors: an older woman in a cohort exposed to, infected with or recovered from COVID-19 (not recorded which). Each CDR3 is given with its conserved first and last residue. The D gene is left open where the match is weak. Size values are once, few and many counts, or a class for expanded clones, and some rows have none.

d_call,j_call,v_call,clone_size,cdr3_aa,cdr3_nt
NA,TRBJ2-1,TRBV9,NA,CASSVAGQYNEQFF,TGTGCCAGCAGCGTAGCCGGACAGTACAATGAGCAGTTCTTC
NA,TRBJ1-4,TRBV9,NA,CASRIIPFKTEPFRNEKLFF,TGTGCCAGCAGGATAATCCCCTTTAAGACAGAACCCTTCCGGAATGAAAAACTGTTTTTT
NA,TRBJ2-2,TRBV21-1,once,CASSKGGGRKPGELFF,TGTGCCAGCAGCAAAGGTGGCGGGAGAAAGCCCGGGGAGCTGTTTTTT
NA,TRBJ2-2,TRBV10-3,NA,CAISERLRASRFKNTGELFF,TGTGCCATCAGTGAAAGACTGCGGGCCAGCCGATTCAAGAACACCGGGGAGCTGTTTTTT
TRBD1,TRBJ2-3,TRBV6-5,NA,CASRYRDSPADTQYF,TGTGCCAGCAGGTACCGGGACAGTCCTGCAGATACGCAGTATTTT
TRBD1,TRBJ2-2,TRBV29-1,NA,CSVTGDWGTGELFF,TGCAGCGTGACAGGGGATTGGGGCACCGGGGAGCTGTTTTTT
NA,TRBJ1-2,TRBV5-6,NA,CASSRPGQNYGYTF,TGTGCCAGCAGCAGGCCCGGACAGAACTATGGCTACACCTTC
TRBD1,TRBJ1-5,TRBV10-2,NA,CASMTGPRQPQHF,TGCGCCAGCATGACAGGGCCCCGTCAGCCCCAGCATTTT
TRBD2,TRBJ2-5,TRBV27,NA,CASSLYPRGLAVSQTQYF,TGTGCCAGCAGTTTATACCCGCGGGGACTAGCGGTCAGTCAGACCCAGTACTTC
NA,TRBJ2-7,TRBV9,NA,CASSVVRMLSYEQYF,TGTGCCAGCAGCGTAGTCAGGATGCTATCCTACGAGCAGTACTTC
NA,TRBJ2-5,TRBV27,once,CATGQGETQYF,TGTGCCACAGGACAAGGAGAGACCCAGTACTTC
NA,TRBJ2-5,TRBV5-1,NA,CASSQDRGGTQYF,TGCGCCAGCAGCCAAGACAGAGGTGGGACCCAGTACTTC
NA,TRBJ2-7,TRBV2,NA,CASLQGRDPPSKGQYF,TGTGCCAGCCTACAGGGCCGGGACCCTCCTTCGAAGGGGCAGTACTTC
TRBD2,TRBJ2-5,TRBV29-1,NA,CSTSGRGQETQYF,TGCAGCACTAGCGGGAGGGGTCAAGAGACCCAGTACTTC
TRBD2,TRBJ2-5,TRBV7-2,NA,CASSFQRGGGETQYF,TGTGCCAGCAGCTTCCAGCGGGGAGGAGGAGAGACCCAGTACTTC
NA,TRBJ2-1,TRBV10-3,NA,CAITSVRGYNEQFF,TGTGCCATCACATCGGTTCGGGGGTACAATGAGCAGTTCTTC
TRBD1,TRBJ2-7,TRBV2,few,CASSDTGVNEQYF,TGTGCCAGCAGTGACACAGGGGTAAACGAGCAGTACTTC
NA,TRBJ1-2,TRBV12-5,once,CASGLSGERGYTF,TGTGCTAGTGGTTTGTCGGGGGAGCGGGGCTACACCTTC
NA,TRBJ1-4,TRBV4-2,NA,CASSQHGTLNEKLFF,TGTGCCAGCAGCCAACACGGGACACTAAATGAAAAACTGTTTTTT
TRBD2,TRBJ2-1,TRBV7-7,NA,CASSLTGTSGGSSYNEQFF,TGTGCTAGCAGCTTAACCGGGACTAGCGGGGGAAGCTCCTACAATGAGCAGTTCTTC
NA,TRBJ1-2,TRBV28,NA,CASSRTSISNYGYTF,TGTGCCAGCAGTCGTACCAGTATTTCCAACTATGGCTACACCTTC
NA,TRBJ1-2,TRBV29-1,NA,CSAESREDKGYTF,TGCAGCGCAGAATCCAGGGAGGACAAAGGCTACACCTTC
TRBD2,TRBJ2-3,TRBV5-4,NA,CASSLLGLAGGGDTQYF,TGTGCCAGCAGCCTATTAGGACTAGCGGGAGGAGGAGATACGCAGTATTTT
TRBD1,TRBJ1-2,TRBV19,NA,CARGGQGERYGYTF,TGTGCCAGAGGGGGCCAGGGGGAAAGGTATGGCTACACCTTC